This paragraph reports one TCR beta chain. No antigen is known for it. Amplification used 60 Vbeta primers and 13 Jbeta primers. TCRdb's copy holds only in-frame clones and misses some; the assay was immunoSEQ multiplex PCR. Found here are 100,000 to 150,000 clones, about two thirds of them singletons; the top ten hold approximately 4.8%. This sample stems from a study of cytomegalovirus exposure and HLA in healthy donors. Germline V gene data show CDR1 as LNHNV and CDR2 as YYDKDF (reference sequence). V dropped 0 bases and J dropped 0 bases, with 17 bases sitting between them. The CDR3 covers 18 residues. Study-level results: When a later analysis compared HLA-associated TCR beta chains with equally common others, the HLA-associated chains turned out to be more clonally expanded and to have lower generation probabilities.

This sequence originates from a man between 60 and 70 years old in good health and CMV-seropositive. The chain links TRBV15 to TRBJ1-2; no definite D call. Specimen: PBMCs. The CDR3 nucleotides read TGTGCCACCAGCAGAGATTTGGGAGGACGGATAGCTAACTATGGCTACACCTTC. Translation: CATSRDLGGRIANYGYTF.